A single sample is the source of the 22 T cell receptor beta chains below, sequenced in a study of radiotherapy plus CTLA-4 blockade in lung cancer listed by TCRdb under 2018. The library relied on the immunoSEQ multiplex PCR assay. Not all clones reach the TCRdb copy of this immuneACCESS table, which keeps in-frame sequences only. Checked studies attribute under half of the gap to unresolved V genes and leave the rest unexplained. Present in this sample are tens of thousands of clones, around 78% of which were seen just once. The leading ten clones occupy 4% of the sample. The sample consisted of peripheral blood, taken from a patient treated with radiotherapy plus ipilimumab. These receptors were taken from a human donor with non-small cell lung cancer who had a partial response to radiotherapy plus ipilimumab. Some clones in this sample may be carry-over from other donors' samples.

The chain has TRBV9 and TRBJ2-3, with 7 bases identical to TRBD1. The trim removed 3 bases at V and 7 bases at J, leaving 8 bases unmatched. The CDR3 sequence is 14 residues long. From germline, CDR1 is SGDLS and CDR2 YYNGEE. CDR3 bases: TGTGCCAGCAGCGCGAGACAGGGTTGGAATACGCAGTATTTT. Its translation: CASSARQGWNTQYF.

The chain recombines TRBV27 with TRBJ2-6; D is perhaps TRBD2 (6 bases). V was trimmed by 3 bases and J by 1 base, leaving 7 bases between them. Germline V gene data show CDR1 as MNHEY and CDR2 as SMNVEV (reference sequence). This CDR3 has 15 amino acids. CDR3 DNA sequence: TGTGCCAGCAGTTTCGGGGGATCTGGGGCCAACGTCCTGACTTTC. It codes for CASSFGGSGANVLTF. Filled out from reference TRBV27 and TRBJ2-6, the complete variable domain reads EAQVTQNPRYLITVTGKKLTVTCSQNMNHEYMSWYRQDPGLGLRQIYYSMNVEVTDKGDVPEGYKVSRKEKRNFPLILESPSPNQTSLYFCASSFGGSGANVLTFGAGSRLTVL.

The chain carries TRBV15 and TRBJ2-3, with D unclear. The CDR3 sequence is 16 residues long. Looked up from germline, CDR1 is LNHNV and CDR2 is YYDKDF (reference sequence). Trimming removed 6 bases at V and 0 bases at J, with 16 bases between. CDR3 region: CATRGSRLASTDTQYF. The CDR3 coding sequence is TGTGCCACCAGAGGAAGTAGACTGGCAAGCACAGATACGCAGTATTTT.

In its sample, this clone was seen once. The gene calls are TRBV6-5 and TRBJ1-3; 7 nucleotides align to TRBD1. This CDR3 is 15 amino acids long. V lost 6 bases and J lost 2; bases outside the gene matches: 7. Germline CDR1 reads MNHEY; CDR2 reads SVGAGI. As DNA, the CDR3 is TGTGCCAGCAGCCCGACAGGGAAGACTGGAAACACCATATATTTT. As protein: CASSPTGKTGNTIYF.

The chain has TRBV6-1 and TRBJ1-2; D is ambiguous. Germline values: CDR1 MNHNS, CDR2 SASEGT. V was cut by 3 bases and J by 14 bases, with 16 bases left in between. The CDR3 is made up of 12 amino acids. DNA for the CDR3: TGTGCCAGCAGTGACCCGCCCGCCGGGTGTACCTTC. It codes for CASSDPPAGCTF.

The chain couples TRBV19 to TRBJ1-6; the match to TRBD1 covers 9 bases. This CDR3 comprises 14 residues. V shed 4 bases, J shed 8 bases, and the junction held 3 bases outside the gene matches. Germline CDR1 reads LNHDA; CDR2 reads SQIVND (reference sequence). CDR3 region: CASSTQGADSPLHF. CDR3 DNA: TGTGCCAGTAGTACACAGGGGGCGGATTCACCCCTCCACTTT.

The V call is TRBV28, the J call TRBJ2-5, with 14 bases matching TRBD2. The CDR3 has 15 amino acids. Germline loops: CDR1 MDHEN, CDR2 SYDVKM. V trimming: 8 bases; J trimming: 5 bases; junction bases outside the gene matches: 7. The CDR3 sequence is CASSSGTSGGETQYF. In nucleotides, the CDR3 is TGTGCCAGCTCCTCCGGGACTAGCGGGGGCGAGACCCAGTACTTC.

The V call is TRBV18, the J call TRBJ1-5; TRBD1 aligns across 8 bases. The CDR3 length is 15 residues. J was trimmed by 5 bases and V by 5 bases; bases with no gene match: 8. Looked up from germline, CDR1 is KGHSH and CDR2 is LQKENI. The CDR3 region has the DNA TGTGCCAGCTCAAGAACAGGACAGGGCGATCAGCCCCAGCATTTT. Translated: CASSRTGQGDQPQHF. The full variable domain, with the rest looked up from reference TRBV18 and TRBJ1-5, is NAGVMQNPRHLVRRRGQEARLRCSPMKGHSHVYWYRQLPEEGLKFMVYLQKENIIDESGMPKERFSAEFPKEGPSILRIQQVVRGDSAAYFCASSRTGQGDQPQHFGDGTRLSIL.

This chain connects TRBV13 to TRBJ1-6; D uncertain. V was shortened by 7 bases and J by 7 bases, with 8 bases between the two germline ends. Germline V gene data show CDR1 as PRHDT and CDR2 as FYEKMQ (reference sequence). This CDR3 has 12 amino acids. The CDR3 sequence: CASTGYNSPLHF. CDR3 in DNA: TGTGCCAGCACCGGGTACAATTCACCCCTCCACTTT.

The V gene is TRBV9, the J gene TRBJ2-5; D is unresolved. Germline V gene lookup returns CDR1 SGDLS and CDR2 YYNGEE. V lost 0 bases and J lost 4, with 7 bases in between. The CDR3 runs 13 residues. Written as DNA, the CDR3 is TGTGCCAGCAGCGTAGAACACGTAGAGACCCAGTACTTC. This codes for CASSVEHVETQYF.

The chain combines TRBV15 with TRBJ2-5; a weak D match, TRBD1 (5 bases). V was clipped by 5 bases and J by 2 bases, with 21 bases between them. The germline gives CDR1 LNHNV, CDR2 YYDKDF (reference sequence). The CDR3 runs to 17 residues. CDR3 loop: CATSHLKVSGIQETQYF. The DNA of the CDR3 is TGTGCCACCAGCCACCTCAAAGTTTCAGGGATACAAGAGACCCAGTACTTC.

The chain combines TRBV6-5 with TRBJ1-5; tentatively, D is TRBD1 (6 bases). Per germline, CDR1 MNHEY and CDR2 SVGAGI. The CDR3 contains 14 residues. V was cut by 6 bases and J by 5 bases, with 14 bases left in between. CDR3 region: CASSSRGGDQPQHF. CDR3 DNA sequence: TGTGCCAGCAGCTCTCGAGGGGGTGATCAGCCCCAGCATTTT.

This clone was detected only a few times. The chain couples TRBV9 to TRBJ2-4; 10 bases match TRBD2. CDR1 SGDLS and CDR2 YYNGEE come from the germline V gene. The CDR3 is 14 residues long. V shed 0 bases and J 13 bases; nucleotides not matched to a gene: 7. The CDR3 sequence is CASSVEGSSGGQYF. DNA of the CDR3: TGTGCCAGCAGCGTAGAAGGTTCTAGCGGGGGCCAGTACTTC.

V is TRBV9 and J is TRBJ2-5; possible D gene TRBD2, 6 bases. The J call may be mistaken, given a closer DNA end match to TRBJ2-7. CDR1 and CDR2 from the germline V gene are SGDLS and YYNGEE. CDR3 size: 16 residues. CDR3 amino acids: CASSVEEGIPLYEQYF. The CDR3 DNA sequence: TGTGCCAGCAGCGTAGAGGAGGGAATCCCCCTCTACGAGCAGTACTTC.

V gene TRBV5-1 combines with J gene TRBJ2-5, with 7 bases lining up with TRBD2. TRBJ2-7 explains the end of the DNA better; the J call may be wrong. CDR3 length: 16 amino acids. Germline V lookup: CDR1 SGHRS, CDR2 YFSETQ. The CDR3 sequence is CASKGTTLAINHEQYF. The CDR3 coding sequence is TGCGCCAGCAAGGGGACTACACTAGCCATCAATCACGAGCAGTACTTC.

This clone was seen a few times. Compared with germline, one end of the junction differs, possibly owing to a read error. The genes are TRBV11-2 and TRBJ2-1; the match to TRBD2 covers 9 bases. Germline assignment: CDR1 SGHAT and CDR2 FQNNGV. The CDR3 has 13 residues. DNA of the CDR3: TGTGCCAGCAGTTTAGCGGGAGTTGGTGAGCAGTTCTTC. This encodes CASSLAGVGEQFF.

CDR3 protein: CASSFSGRAAGEQYF. CDR3 in DNA: TGTGCCAGCAGCTTTAGCGGGAGGGCCGCCGGCGAGCAGTACTTC. The chain uses TRBV7-8 and TRBJ2-7; 11 bases fit TRBD2. The length of the CDR3 is 15 residues. After removal of 3 bases from V and 6 bases from J, the junction contained 7 bases not matched to a gene. Per the germline V gene, CDR1 is SGHVS and CDR2 is FQNEAQ.

V and J are TRBV7-7 and TRBJ2-5; 8 bases agree with TRBD1. The CDR3 covers 14 residues. Per the germline V gene, CDR1 is SSHAT and CDR2 is FNYEAQ (reference sequence). The J segment lost 5 bases and the V segment lost 2 bases, leaving 4 bases of the junction unmatched. CDR3 residues: CASSLQGAGETQYF. In nucleotides, the CDR3 is TGTGCCAGCAGCTTACAGGGGGCTGGTGAGACCCAGTACTTC. Based on the CDR3 plus reference TRBV7-7 and TRBJ2-5, the full variable domain is GAGVSQSPRYKVTKRGQDVTLRCDPISSHATLYWYQQALGQGPEFLTYFNYEAQPDKSGLPSDRFSAERPEGSISTLTIQRTEQRDSAMYRCASSLQGAGETQYFGPGTRLLVL.

This clone was seen more than once but under ten times. This rearrangement joins TRBV9 to TRBJ1-2; a weak D match, TRBD1 (5 bases). This CDR3 has 14 residues. V lost 4 bases to trimming and J lost 0 bases, with 10 bases between them. CDR1 is SGDLS and CDR2 is YYNGEE in the germline V gene. CDR3 protein: CASSRTGANYGYTF. CDR3 bases: TGTGCCAGCAGCCGTACAGGAGCTAACTATGGCTACACCTTC.

The chain couples TRBV19 to TRBJ2-4; 7 bases are a match to TRBD1. The CDR3 runs to 15 residues. J was trimmed by 4 bases and V by 0 bases; bases with no gene match: 3. CDR1 LNHDA and CDR2 SQIVND come from the germline V gene (reference sequence). The CDR3 here is CASSIERTGKNIQYF. The CDR3 nucleotides read TGTGCCAGTAGTATAGAGCGGACAGGAAAAAACATTCAGTACTTC.

The chain has TRBV7-6 and TRBJ2-7; possible D gene TRBD1, 5 bases. Trimming removed 5 bases at V and 5 bases at J, with 10 bases between. CDR3 length: 12 amino acids. From germline, CDR1 is SGHVS and CDR2 FNYEAQ. CDR3 protein: CASSPQGNEQYF. In DNA form, the CDR3 reads TGTGCCAGCAGCCCCCAGGGTAACGAGCAGTACTTC.

The rearrangement joins TRBV19 to TRBJ2-2; D perhaps matches TRBD2 (7 bases). The CDR3 runs to 14 residues. V was pared by 6 bases and J by 7 bases, with 15 bases between. The germline CDR1 and CDR2 sequences are LNHDA and SQIVND (reference sequence). The CDR3 loop reads CASSLAGADGELFF. The CDR3 region has the DNA TGTGCCAGTAGCTTGGCGGGGGCCGACGGGGAGCTGTTTTTT.